The 16 T cell receptor beta chains below come from one sample, sequenced in a study of cytomegalovirus exposure and HLA in healthy donors. The primer mix had 60 Vbeta and 13 Jbeta primers. Profiling relied on immunoSEQ multiplex PCR, and the TCRdb table lists in-frame clones only, not all of them. The sample has 95,000 to 100,000 clones; 70% to 80% are singletons. Material: PBMCs. These receptors all stem from a female donor in good health and CMV-seronegative.

The rearrangement joins TRBV5-5 to TRBJ2-7; the D gene is possibly TRBD2 (6 bases). Trimming shortened V by 0 bases and J by 2 bases, and 9 bases separated the two germline ends. The CDR3 spans 14 residues. Germline CDR1 and CDR2: SGHKS and YYEKEE (reference sequence). CDR3 amino acids: CASSLAGEAYEQYF. The CDR3 DNA is TGTGCCAGCAGCTTGGCCGGGGAGGCCTACGAGCAGTACTTC.

This clone was counted once. The chain carries TRBV27 and TRBJ1-1; D is perhaps TRBD1 (6 bases). The CDR3 runs 14 residues. Germline V gene lookup returns CDR1 MNHEY and CDR2 SMNVEV (reference sequence). V shed 3 bases and J shed 7 bases, with 15 bases lying between them. CDR3 residues: CASSFHTGKVEAFF. Written as DNA, the CDR3 is TGTGCCAGCAGTTTTCACACAGGGAAGGTTGAAGCTTTCTTT.

This chain joins TRBV29-1 and TRBJ2-7, with 11 bases lining up with TRBD2. The CDR3 extends over 14 amino acids. Germline CDR1 reads SQVTM; CDR2 reads ANQGSEA. J lost 4 bases, V lost 5 bases, and 7 bases had no gene match. CDR3 DNA sequence: TGCAGCGTTTCGACTAGCGGGACACTTTACGAGCAGTACTTC. Its protein product is CSVSTSGTLYEQYF.

This chain uses TRBV15 with TRBJ1-3, with D unclear. From germline, CDR1 is LNHNV and CDR2 YYDKDF (reference sequence). This CDR3 has 16 residues. Trimming pared 0 bases from V and 0 bases from J, leaving 9 bases between. CDR3 region: CATSREGGSSGNTIYF. CDR3 sequence (DNA): TGTGCCACCAGCAGAGAAGGCGGTAGCTCTGGAAACACCATATATTTT.

The chain couples TRBV7-9 to TRBJ2-7; 7 bases are shared with TRBD2. The CDR3 length is 17 residues. Germline V gene data show CDR1 as SEHNR and CDR2 as FQNEAQ (reference sequence). The junction had 12 bases not matched to a gene; V was cut back by 2 bases and J by 2 bases. CDR3 bases: TGTGCCAGCAGCTTAAGCGGATCTGCGGGAGCCCCCTACGAGCAGTACTTC. Amino acids: CASSLSGSAGAPYEQYF.

The V call is TRBV5-6, the J call TRBJ2-7; TRBD1 is a possible D gene (5 bases). The CDR3 sequence is 15 residues long. From germline, CDR1 is SGHDT and CDR2 YYEEEE. The V gene lost 0 bases and the J gene lost 0 bases, with 10 bases spanning the gap. CDR3 nucleotide sequence: TGTGCCAGCAGCTTGGGGAGTGGGGCCTCCTACGAGCAGTACTTC. Translating it yields CASSLGSGASYEQYF.

This chain joins TRBV19 and TRBJ2-2; D not resolved. CDR3 length: 14 residues. Between the trimmed V and J ends, which lost 2 bases and 1 base, there was a span of 5 bases. Germline CDR1 reads LNHDA; CDR2 reads SQIVND (reference sequence). CDR3 in DNA: TGTGCCAGTAGTATACAGGAGAACACCGGGGAGCTGTTTTTT. Translation: CASSIQENTGELFF.

This chain links TRBV18 with TRBJ2-5, with D unresolved. Germline V gives CDR1 KGHSH, CDR2 LQKENI. The V end lost 2 bases, the J end lost 5 bases, and 12 bases lay between the germline ends. There are 14 residues in the CDR3. The CDR3 DNA sequence: TGTGCCAGCTCACCAATAAGCTCGGAGGAGACCCAGTACTTC. The encoded protein is CASSPISSEETQYF.

The gene calls are TRBV6-1 and TRBJ2-7; possibly TRBD1 for D (7 bases). CDR3 length equals 13 residues. Between the trimmed V and J ends, which lost 6 bases and 8 bases, there was a span of 17 bases. Looked up from germline, CDR1 is MNHNS and CDR2 is SASEGT. The CDR3 here is CASSQGGLKKQYF. CDR3 nucleotides: TGTGCCAGCAGCCAGGGGGGACTGAAAAAGCAGTACTTC.

This clone was detected a few times. The CDR3 is CASSDSLYSNQPQHF. In nucleotides, the CDR3 is TGTGCCAGCAGTGACTCTCTTTATAGCAATCAGCCCCAGCATTTT. The chain carries TRBV2 and TRBJ1-5; D is uncertain. CDR1 and CDR2 (germline): SNHLY, FYNNEI. Trimming shortened V by 3 bases and J by 0 bases, and 9 bases separated the two germline ends. The CDR3 is made up of 15 amino acids.

In its sample, this clone was seen a few times. The CDR3 nucleotides are TGTGCCAGCAGCTTAACGGGACAGGCCAACTATGGCTACACCTTC. Its protein is CASSLTGQANYGYTF. The V call is TRBV7-3, the J call TRBJ1-2; 8 nucleotides match TRBD1. The J segment lost 2 bases and the V segment lost 0 bases, leaving 2 bases of the junction unmatched. Germline assignment: CDR1 SGHTA and CDR2 FQGTGA. The CDR3 has 15 residues.

The V call is TRBV7-6, the J call TRBJ2-5; 8 bases align to TRBD2. With the DNA end fitting TRBJ2-7 better, the J assignment may be wrong. This CDR3 is built from 16 residues. Germline V gene lookup returns CDR1 SGHVS and CDR2 FNYEAQ. CDR3 DNA: TGTGCCAGCAGCTTAACACAACTAGCGGCCTCCTACGAGCAGTACTTC. It encodes CASSLTQLAASYEQYF.

This chain links TRBV28 with TRBJ1-2; D unclear. The V and J ends lost 1 base and 7 bases respectively, with 19 bases between them. The CDR3 is 16 residues long. CDR1 and CDR2 from the germline V gene are MDHEN and SYDVKM. CDR3 sequence: CASSLFRPGRMGGYTF. CDR3 sequence (DNA): TGTGCCAGCAGTTTATTTCGTCCCGGGAGGATGGGTGGCTACACCTTC.

The rearrangement uses TRBV7-8 and TRBJ1-5; 10 positions agree with TRBD1. Looked up from germline, CDR1 is SGHVS and CDR2 is FQNEAQ. Germline trimming cut 2 bases from V and 0 bases from J; bases unmatched to any gene: 4. CDR3 length: 17 residues. CDR3 in amino acids: CASSLMTGGNSNQPQHF. CDR3 DNA sequence: TGTGCCAGCAGCTTAATGACAGGGGGCAATAGCAATCAGCCCCAGCATTTT.

The rearrangement links TRBV18 to TRBJ1-1; D not certain. V gave up 2 bases and J gave up 8 bases, with 15 bases separating them. The CDR3 length is 14 residues. The germline V gene has CDR1 KGHSH and CDR2 LQKENI. The CDR3 DNA follows: TGTGCCAGCTCACCAGGATTAGGCCGGGAGGAAGCTTTCTTT. Residues: CASSPGLGREEAFF.

The sample holds one count of this clone. V usage is TRBV2 and J usage is TRBJ1-1; weak D call: TRBD1 (5 bases). CDR3 length: 13 amino acids. The germline V gene has CDR1 SNHLY and CDR2 FYNNEI. Trimming pared 6 bases from V and 5 bases from J, leaving 13 bases between. The CDR3, as DNA: TGTGCCAGCAGCGCGGGGGGAAGGACTGAAGCTTTCTTT. It codes for CASSAGGRTEAFF.